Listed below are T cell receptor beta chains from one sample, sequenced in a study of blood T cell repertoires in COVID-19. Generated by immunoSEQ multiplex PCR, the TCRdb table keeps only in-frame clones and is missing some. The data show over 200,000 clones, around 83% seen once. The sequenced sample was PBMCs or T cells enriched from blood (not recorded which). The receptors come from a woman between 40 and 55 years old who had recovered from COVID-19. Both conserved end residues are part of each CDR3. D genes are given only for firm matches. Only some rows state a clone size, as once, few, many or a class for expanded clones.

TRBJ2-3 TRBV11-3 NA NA CASSLGGDSRPDTQYF TGTGCCAGCAGCTTAGGGGGGGACTCTCGGCCAGATACGCAGTATTTT
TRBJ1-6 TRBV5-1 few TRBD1 CASSLQTGVRNSPLHF TGCGCCAGCAGCTTACAGACAGGGGTGAGGAATTCACCCCTCCACTTT
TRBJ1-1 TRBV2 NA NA CACKQGTEAFF TGTGCCTGCAAACAGGGTACTGAAGCTTTCTTT
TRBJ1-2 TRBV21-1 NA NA CASSPRSPDRAGGYTF TGTGCCAGCAGCCCACGAAGCCCCGACAGGGCGGGTGGCTACACCTTC
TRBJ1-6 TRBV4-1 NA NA CASSQVRDSPLHF TGCGCCAGCAGCCAAGTAAGAGATTCACCCCTCCACTTT
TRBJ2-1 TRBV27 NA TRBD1 CASSFGRGYEQFF TGTGCCAGCAGTTTTGGCAGGGGGTACGAGCAGTTCTTC
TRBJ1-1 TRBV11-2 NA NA CASSLGSVGKNTEAFF TGTGCCAGCAGCTTAGGGTCAGTGGGCAAGAACACTGAAGCTTTCTTT
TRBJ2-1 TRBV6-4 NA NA CASSDSTGSSNEQFF TGTGCCAGCAGTGACTCTACAGGTTCAAGCAATGAGCAGTTCTTC
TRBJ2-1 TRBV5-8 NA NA CASGRRAFNEQFF TGTGCCAGCGGACGGAGGGCGTTTAATGAGCAGTTCTTC
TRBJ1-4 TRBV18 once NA CASSPLQENEKLFF TGTGCCAGCTCACCATTGCAGGAAAATGAAAAACTGTTTTTT
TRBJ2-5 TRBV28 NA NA CASTSRGGQETQYF TGTGCCAGCACCTCAAGGGGGGGCCAAGAGACCCAGTACTTC
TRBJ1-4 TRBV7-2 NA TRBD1 CASSLNYGQGNEKLFF TGTGCCAGCAGCTTAAACTACGGACAGGGGAATGAAAAACTGTTTTTT
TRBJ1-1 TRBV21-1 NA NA CASRNPALQSLNTEAFF TGTGCCAGCAGAAACCCCGCACTCCAATCCCTGAACACTGAAGCTTTCTTT
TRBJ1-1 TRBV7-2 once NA CASSLDRVGGAFF TGTGCCAGCAGCTTAGATCGGGTCGGTGGAGCTTTCTTT
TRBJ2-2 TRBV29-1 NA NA CSVEVGARGGELFF TGCAGCGTTGAAGTAGGGGCGCGGGGCGGGGAGCTGTTTTTT
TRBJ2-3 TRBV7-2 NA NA CASSLDRGTDTQYF TGTGCCAGCAGCTTAGACAGGGGCACAGATACGCAGTATTTT
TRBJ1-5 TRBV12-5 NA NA CASGPPRGGYQPQHF TGTGCTAGTGGTCCCCCCCGGGGGGGGTATCAGCCCCAGCATTTT
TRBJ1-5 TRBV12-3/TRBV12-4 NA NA CASSSGQGEPQHF TGTGCCAGCAGTTCCGGGCAGGGTGAGCCCCAGCATTTT
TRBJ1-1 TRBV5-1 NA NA CASSLRWRGTEAFF TGCGCCAGCAGCCTTAGATGGAGAGGCACTGAAGCTTTCTTT
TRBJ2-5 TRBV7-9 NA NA CASSSRGETQYF TGTGCCAGCAGCTCCAGGGGTGAGACCCAGTACTTC
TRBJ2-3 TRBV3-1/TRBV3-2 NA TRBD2 CASSQAAGGTDTQYF TGTGCCAGCAGCCAAGCGGCGGGGGGCACAGATACGCAGTATTTT
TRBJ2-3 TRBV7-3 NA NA CASSLNPLRDTQYF TGTGCCAGCAGCTTAAATCCCCTCAGGGATACGCAGTATTTT
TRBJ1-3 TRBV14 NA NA CASSPIRSGNTIYF TGTGCCAGCAGCCCCATCCGGTCTGGAAACACCATATATTTT
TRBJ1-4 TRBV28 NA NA CASSLFGEEYEKLFF TGTGCCAGCAGTTTATTTGGGGAGGAGTATGAAAAACTGTTTTTT
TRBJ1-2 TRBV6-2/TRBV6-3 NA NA CASSYMQYYGYTF TGTGCCAGCAGTTACATGCAGTACTATGGCTACACCTTC
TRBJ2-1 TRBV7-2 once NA CASSLVTGVNYNEQFF TGTGCCAGCAGCTTAGTTACGGGAGTAAATTACAATGAGCAGTTCTTC
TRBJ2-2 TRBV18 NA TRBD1 CASSPPRDRGPGELFF TGTGCCAGCTCACCACCGCGGGACAGGGGTCCCGGGGAGCTGTTTTTT
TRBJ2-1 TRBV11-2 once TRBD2 CASSPPGGRNNEQFF TGTGCCAGCAGCCCGCCCGGCGGGAGAAACAATGAGCAGTTCTTC
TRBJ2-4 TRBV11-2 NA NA CASSLIFGTSINIQYF TGTGCCAGCAGCTTAATATTCGGGACAAGTATTAACATTCAGTACTTC
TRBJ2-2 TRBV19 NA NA CASSPGDLTGELFF TGTGCCAGTAGCCCGGGAGATCTCACCGGGGAGCTGTTTTTT
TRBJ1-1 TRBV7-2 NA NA CASGMMNTEAFF TGTGCCAGCGGCATGATGAACACTGAAGCTTTCTTT
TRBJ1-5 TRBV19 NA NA CASSMGGQSNQPQHF TGTGCCAGTAGTATGGGCGGGCAGAGTAATCAGCCCCAGCATTTT
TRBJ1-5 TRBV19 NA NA CATKPAGTNQPQHF TGTGCCACCAAACCCGCAGGTACAAATCAGCCCCAGCATTTT
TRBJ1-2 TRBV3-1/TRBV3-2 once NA CASSTRQVATF TGTGCCAGCAGCACCCGACAGGTCGCCACCTTC
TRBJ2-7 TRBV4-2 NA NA CASSQELVYEQYF TGTGCCAGCAGCCAAGAACTAGTCTACGAGCAGTACTTC
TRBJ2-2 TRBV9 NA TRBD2 CASSPLPSGSTGELFF TGTGCCAGCAGCCCCCTGCCTAGCGGGAGCACCGGGGAGCTGTTTTTT
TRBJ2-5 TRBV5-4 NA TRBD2 CASSRMAGEETQYF TGTGCCAGCAGCCGGATGGCGGGAGAAGAGACCCAGTACTTC